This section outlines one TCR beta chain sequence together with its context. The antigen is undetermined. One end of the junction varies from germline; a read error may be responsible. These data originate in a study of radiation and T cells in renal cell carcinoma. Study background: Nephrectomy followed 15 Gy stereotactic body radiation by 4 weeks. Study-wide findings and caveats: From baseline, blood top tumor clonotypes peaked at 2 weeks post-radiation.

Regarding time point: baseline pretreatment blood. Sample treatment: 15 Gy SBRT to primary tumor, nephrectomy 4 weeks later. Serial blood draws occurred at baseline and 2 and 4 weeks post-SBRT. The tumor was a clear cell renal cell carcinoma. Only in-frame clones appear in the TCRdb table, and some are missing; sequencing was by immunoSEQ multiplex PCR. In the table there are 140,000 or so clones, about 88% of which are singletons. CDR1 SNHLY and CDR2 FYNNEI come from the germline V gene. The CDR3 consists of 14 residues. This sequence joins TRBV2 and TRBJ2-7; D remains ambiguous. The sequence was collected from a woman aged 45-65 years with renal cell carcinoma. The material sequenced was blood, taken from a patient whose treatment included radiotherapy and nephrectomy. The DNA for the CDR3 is TGTGCCAGCAGGGAAGACCATGACTCCTACGAGCAGTACTTC. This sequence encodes CASREDHDSYEQYF.